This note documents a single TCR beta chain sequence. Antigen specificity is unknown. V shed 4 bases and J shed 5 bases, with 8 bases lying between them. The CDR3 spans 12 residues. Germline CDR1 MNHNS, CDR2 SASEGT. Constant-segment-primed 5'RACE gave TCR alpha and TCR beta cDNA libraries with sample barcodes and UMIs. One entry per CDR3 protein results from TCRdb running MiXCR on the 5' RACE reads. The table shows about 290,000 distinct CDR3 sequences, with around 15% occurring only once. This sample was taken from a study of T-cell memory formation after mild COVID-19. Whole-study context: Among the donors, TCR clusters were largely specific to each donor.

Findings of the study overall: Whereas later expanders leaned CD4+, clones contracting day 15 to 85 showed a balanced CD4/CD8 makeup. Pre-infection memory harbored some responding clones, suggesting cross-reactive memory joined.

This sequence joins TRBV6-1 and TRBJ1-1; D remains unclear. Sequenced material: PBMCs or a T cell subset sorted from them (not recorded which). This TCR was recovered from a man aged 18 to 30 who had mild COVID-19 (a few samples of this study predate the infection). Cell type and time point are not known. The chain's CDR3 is CASSARSTEAFF. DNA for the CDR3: TGTGCCAGCAGTGCACGGTCTACTGAAGCTTTCTTT.